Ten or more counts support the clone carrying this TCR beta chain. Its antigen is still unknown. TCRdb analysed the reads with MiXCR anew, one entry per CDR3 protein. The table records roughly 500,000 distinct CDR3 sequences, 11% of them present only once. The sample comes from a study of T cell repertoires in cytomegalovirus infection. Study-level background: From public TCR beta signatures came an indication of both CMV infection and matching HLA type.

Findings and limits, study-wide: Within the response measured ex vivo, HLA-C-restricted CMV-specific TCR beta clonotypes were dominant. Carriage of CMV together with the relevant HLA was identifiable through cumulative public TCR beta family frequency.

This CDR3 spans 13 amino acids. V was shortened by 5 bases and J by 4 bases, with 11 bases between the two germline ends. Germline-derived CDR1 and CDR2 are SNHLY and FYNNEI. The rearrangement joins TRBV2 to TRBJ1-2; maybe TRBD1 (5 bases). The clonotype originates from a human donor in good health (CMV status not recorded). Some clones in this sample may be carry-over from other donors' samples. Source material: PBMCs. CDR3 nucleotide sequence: TGTGCCAGCAGTTTCCAGGGTACCTATGGCTACACCTTC. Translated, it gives CASSFQGTYGYTF.